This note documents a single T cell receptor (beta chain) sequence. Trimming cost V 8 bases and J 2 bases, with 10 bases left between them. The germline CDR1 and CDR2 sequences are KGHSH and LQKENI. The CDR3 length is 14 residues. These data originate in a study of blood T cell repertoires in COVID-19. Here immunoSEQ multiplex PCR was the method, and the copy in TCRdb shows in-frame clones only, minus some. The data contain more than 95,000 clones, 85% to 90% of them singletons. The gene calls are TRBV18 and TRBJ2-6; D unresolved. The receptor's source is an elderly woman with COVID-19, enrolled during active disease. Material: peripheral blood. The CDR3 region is CASTELAGANVLTF. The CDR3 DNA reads TGTGCCAGCACTGAATTAGCTGGGGCCAACGTCCTGACTTTC. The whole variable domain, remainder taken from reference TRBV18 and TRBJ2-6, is NAGVMQNPRHLVRRRGQEARLRCSPMKGHSHVYWYRQLPEEGLKFMVYLQKENIIDESGMPKERFSAEFPKEGPSILRIQQVVRGDSAAYFCASTELAGANVLTFGAGSRLTVL.